This T cell receptor beta chain was identified in a study of cytomegalovirus exposure and HLA in healthy donors. Of note for this clone: Its antigen is not identified.

In the PCR, 60 Vbeta and 13 Jbeta primers were used. The protocol was immunoSEQ multiplex PCR, while the TCRdb copy is restricted to in-frame clones and leaves out a portion. This table holds fewer than 150,000 clones. Donors counted as nominally healthy when sampled, yet unrecorded immune exposures were likely. Study-wide points: The study assumed roughly uniform donor sequencing depth for presence/absence analyses. A later analysis linked a missense DCLRE1C variant to TCR beta V- and J-gene trimming.

Sequencing was performed on PBMCs. The receptor comes from a man in his forties or fifties in good health and CMV-seronegative.

In DNA, the CDR3 is TGCGCCAGCAGCTCGTTGGGGCTAGATGAAGATACGCAGTATTTT. It translates to CASSSLGLDEDTQYF. The chain couples TRBV5-1 to TRBJ2-3; TRBD1 is a possible D gene (5 bases). The length of the CDR3 is 15 residues. The germline V and J ends were trimmed by 3 bases and 5 bases, with 16 bases remaining between them. The germline gives CDR1 SGHRS, CDR2 YFSETQ.